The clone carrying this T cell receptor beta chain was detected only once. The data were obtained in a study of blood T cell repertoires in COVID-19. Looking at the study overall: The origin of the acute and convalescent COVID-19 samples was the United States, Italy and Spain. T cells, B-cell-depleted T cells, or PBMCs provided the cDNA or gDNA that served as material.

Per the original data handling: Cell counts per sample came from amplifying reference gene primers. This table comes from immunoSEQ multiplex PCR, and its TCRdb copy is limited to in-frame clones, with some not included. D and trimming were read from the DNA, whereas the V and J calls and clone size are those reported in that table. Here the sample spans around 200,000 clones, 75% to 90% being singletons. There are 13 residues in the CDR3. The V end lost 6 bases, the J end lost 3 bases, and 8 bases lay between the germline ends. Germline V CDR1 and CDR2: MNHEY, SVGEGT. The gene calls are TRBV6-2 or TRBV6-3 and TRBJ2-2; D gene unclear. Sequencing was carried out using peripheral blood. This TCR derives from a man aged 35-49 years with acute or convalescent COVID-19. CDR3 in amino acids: CASSLLDTGELFF. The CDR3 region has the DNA TGTGCCAGCAGCCTTCTTGACACCGGGGAGCTGTTTTTT.